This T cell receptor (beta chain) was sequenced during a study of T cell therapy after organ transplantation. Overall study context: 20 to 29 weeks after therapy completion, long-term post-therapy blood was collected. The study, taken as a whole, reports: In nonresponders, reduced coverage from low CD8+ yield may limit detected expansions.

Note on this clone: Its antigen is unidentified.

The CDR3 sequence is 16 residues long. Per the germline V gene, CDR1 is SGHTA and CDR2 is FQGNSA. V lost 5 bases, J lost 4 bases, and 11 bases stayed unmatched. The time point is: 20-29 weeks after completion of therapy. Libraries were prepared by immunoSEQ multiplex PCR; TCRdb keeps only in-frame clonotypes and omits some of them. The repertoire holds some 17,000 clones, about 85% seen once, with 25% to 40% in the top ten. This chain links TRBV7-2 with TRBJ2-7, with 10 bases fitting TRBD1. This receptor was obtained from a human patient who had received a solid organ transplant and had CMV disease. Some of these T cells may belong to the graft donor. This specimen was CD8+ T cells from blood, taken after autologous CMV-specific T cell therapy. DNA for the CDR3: TGTGCCAGCAGCCCCGGTGGGGACAGGGGTAGATACGAGCAGTACTTC. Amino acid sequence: CASSPGGDRGRYEQYF.